What follows are 30 T cell receptor beta chains derived from one specimen sequenced in a study of early T cells in non-severe SARS-CoV-2 infection. TCRdb called the 5' RACE reads again in MiXCR, with one record for every CDR3 protein. The sample consists of about 97,000 distinct CDR3 sequences, under 15% of them appearing once. Sequenced: whole blood. Receptors originate from an adult who was a healthcare worker with PCR-confirmed SARS-CoV-2 infection or an uninfected control (not recorded which).

The V gene is TRBV21-1, the J gene TRBJ1-2. TRBV21-1 is recorded as a pseudogene. CDR3 length equals 13 residues. The CDR3 loop is CASNPPRNYGYTF. For the CDR3, the DNA is TGTGCCAGCAACCCACCGAGAAACTATGGCTACACCTTC.

This chain connects TRBV30 to TRBJ2-7, with a weak D call TRBD2 (6 bases). CDR1 is GTSNPN and CDR2 is SVGIG in the germline V gene (reference sequence). The CDR3 sequence is 14 residues long. V was pared by 2 bases and J by 1 base, with 12 bases between. The CDR3 loop reads CAWSLGGTSYEQYF. The DNA for the CDR3 is TGTGCCTGGAGTCTGGGGGGAACATCCTACGAGCAGTACTTC. Looking up the rest from reference TRBV30 and TRBJ2-7 gives the full variable domain: SQTIHQWPATLVQPVGSPLSLECTVEGTSNPNLYWYRQAAGRGLQLLFYSVGIGQISSEVPQNLSASRPQDRQFILSSKKLLLSDSGFYLCAWSLGGTSYEQYFGPGTRLTVT.

This clonotype has only a few counts. This chain uses TRBV4-1 with TRBJ2-7; D tentatively fits TRBD1 or TRBD2 (6 bases each). This CDR3 comprises 14 residues. Between the trimmed V and J ends, which lost 2 bases and 4 bases, there was a span of 12 bases. The germline V gene has CDR1 MGHRA and CDR2 YSYEKL. The CDR3 region is CASSQYLGGYEQYF. The CDR3, as DNA: TGCGCCAGCAGCCAATATTTAGGGGGGTACGAGCAGTACTTC.

There are a few counts of this clonotype. The chain recombines TRBV7-9 with TRBJ1-3; D not resolved. V was cut by 0 bases and J by 4 bases, with 4 bases left in between. Germline loops: CDR1 SEHNR, CDR2 FQNEAQ (reference sequence). CDR3 length equals 13 residues. The chain's CDR3 is CASSLAPGNTIYF. The DNA for the CDR3 is TGTGCCAGCAGCTTAGCCCCAGGAAACACCATATATTTT.

This clonotype has ten or more counts. The chain combines TRBV5-6 with TRBJ2-7; D is undetermined. The V end lost 0 bases, the J end lost 4 bases, and 8 bases lay between the germline ends. Germline CDR1 SGHDT, CDR2 YYEEEE. This CDR3 is 13 amino acids long. The DNA for the CDR3 is TGTGCCAGCAGCTTGGGGAGCACTTACGAGCAGTACTTC. Translation: CASSLGSTYEQYF.

V usage is TRBV29-1 and J usage is TRBJ1-5; D gene ambiguous. The CDR3 spans 13 residues. Trimming pared 4 bases from V and 0 bases from J, leaving 7 bases between. The germline V gene encodes CDR1 SQVTM and CDR2 ANQGSEA. As DNA, the CDR3 is TGCAGCGTTGCCGAGAATAGCAATCAGCCCCAGCATTTT. Its protein product is CSVAENSNQPQHF.

In this sample, this clonotype turned up a few times. This rearrangement joins TRBV6-5 to TRBJ2-6; D might be TRBD1 (5 bases). V shed 2 bases and J shed 1 base, with 12 bases lying between them. Germline CDR1 MNHEY, CDR2 SVGAGI. This CDR3 has 17 residues. CDR3 sequence reads: CASSYALQGSGANVLTF. The CDR3 DNA reads TGTGCCAGCAGTTACGCCCTGCAGGGTTCTGGGGCCAACGTCCTGACTTTC.

V is TRBV5-1 and J is TRBJ2-3, with unresolved D. The length of the CDR3 is 13 residues. CDR1 and CDR2 (germline): SGHRS, YFSETQ. Trimming took 0 bases from V and 7 from J, leaving 9 bases between them. CDR3 in DNA: TGCGCCAGCAGCTTGGAGACCCCATATACGCAGTATTTT. Protein: CASSLETPYTQYF.

This clonotype has only a few counts. The gene calls are TRBV7-3 and TRBJ2-3; D perhaps matches TRBD1 (5 bases). Germline V gene sequence: CDR1 SGHTA, CDR2 FQGTGA. CDR3 length: 16 residues. V was pared by 5 bases and J by 1 base, with 16 bases between. DNA for the CDR3: TGTGCCAGCAGCCAGTACCCGGACACCCGCACAGATACGCAGTATTTT. Amino acid sequence: CASSQYPDTRTDTQYF.

A word on this clonotype: This clone may be a read error of a much larger clone one base away. This rearrangement joins TRBV5-6 to TRBJ2-2; D perhaps matches TRBD1 (6 bases). Trimming removed 4 bases at V and 5 bases at J, with 9 bases between. This CDR3 spans 13 amino acids. CDR1 is SGHDT, CDR2 YYEEEE, per germline. The CDR3 protein is CASSPTGTGELFF. CDR3 nucleotide sequence: TGTGCCAGCAGCCCCACAGGGACCGGGGAGCTGTTTTTT.

This clonotype turned up a few times. This sequence joins TRBV4-3 and TRBJ2-7; 11 bases are shared with TRBD1. Per the germline V gene, CDR1 is LGHNA and CDR2 is YSLEER. The CDR3 has 16 residues. Losses at the gene ends were 3 bases for V and 2 bases for J; bases not matched to a gene: 6. In DNA form, the CDR3 reads TGCGCCAGCAGCCAGGGGACAGGGGGTCCGGCCTACGAGCAGTACTTC. It codes for CASSQGTGGPAYEQYF.

The chain is built from TRBV28 and TRBJ2-7; perhaps TRBD2 as D (5 bases). Germline lookup yields CDR1 MDHEN and CDR2 SYDVKM. V was clipped by 3 bases and J by 2 bases, with 14 bases between them. The CDR3 is 15 residues long. In nucleotides, the CDR3 is TGTGCCAGCAGTTTGACCCGGGGAATCGCCTACGAGCAGTACTTC. Encoded protein: CASSLTRGIAYEQYF.

The chain couples TRBV12-3 or TRBV12-4 to TRBJ2-7; TRBD1 aligns across 9 bases. Unmatched junction bases numbered 9, after V lost 6 bases and J lost 6 bases. This CDR3 region has 14 residues. DNA of the CDR3: TGTGCCAGCAGCCCCCTGTGGACAGGGGTCGAGCAGTACTTC. Residues: CASSPLWTGVEQYF.

The table lists this clonotype with a few counts. V gene TRBV6-2 or TRBV6-3 combines with J gene TRBJ2-3, with TRBD2 matching 11 bases. The CDR3 covers 16 residues. Per germline, CDR1 MNHEY and CDR2 SVGEGT. With V trimmed by 0 bases and J by 13 bases, 12 bases remained unmatched. The CDR3 spells CASSYSTFSGRAEEYF. In nucleotides, the CDR3 is TGTGCCAGCAGTTACTCGACTTTTAGCGGGAGGGCCGAGGAGTATTTT.

This clonotype was recorded at least ten times. This chain connects TRBV28 to TRBJ2-4, with TRBD1 matching over 8 bases. With 5 bases clipped from V and 1 base from J, the junction kept 7 bases outside the gene matches. The CDR3 contains 16 residues. Germline V gene lookup returns CDR1 MDHEN and CDR2 SYDVKM. The CDR3, as DNA: TGTGCCAGCAGTATGACAGGGGAGGTGGCCAAAAACATTCAGTACTTC. It yields the protein CASSMTGEVAKNIQYF.

The table lists this clonotype with many counts. The rearrangement uses TRBV25-1 and TRBJ2-1; 7 bases agree with TRBD2. Trimming at V came to 3 bases and at J to 5 bases, leaving 10 bases not matched to a gene. This CDR3 has 16 amino acids. The germline V gene has CDR1 MGHDK and CDR2 SYGVNS. CDR3 region: CASSEPGTTFNNEQFF. CDR3 DNA sequence: TGTGCCAGCAGTGAGCCCGGGACTACCTTCAACAATGAGCAGTTCTTC.

In its sample, this clonotype was seen a few times. CDR3 protein: CSASIRYEQYF. CDR3 DNA: TGCAGTGCTAGCATACGCTACGAGCAGTACTTC. The V call is TRBV20-1, the J call TRBJ2-7, with D hard to call. V lost 3 bases and J 3 bases, leaving 6 bases between the germline ends. CDR3 size: 11 residues. Germline CDR1 is DFQATT and CDR2 is SNEGSKA (reference sequence).

Turning to this clonotype: Just one base apart from a much larger clone, this may be a read error. This chain links TRBV3-1 with TRBJ2-1; the D gene is possibly TRBD2 (6 bases). The ends were cut back, 5 bases at V and 0 bases at J, with 14 bases in the middle. The CDR3 totals 16 residues. From germline, CDR1 is LGHDT and CDR2 YNNKEL (reference sequence). CDR3 DNA sequence: TGTGCCAGCAGCTCAGCGGGTTCCGGCTCCTACAATGAGCAGTTCTTC. Protein sequence: CASSSAGSGSYNEQFF.

The chain employs TRBV11-2 and TRBJ2-1; a weak D match, TRBD1 (5 bases). The CDR3 sequence is 12 residues long. The germline V gene has CDR1 SGHAT and CDR2 FQNNGV. Trimming shortened V by 1 base and J by 10 bases, and 8 bases separated the two germline ends. DNA for the CDR3: TGTGCCAGCAGCTTAGGGTCAGGGGAGCAGTTCTTC. It is translated as CASSLGSGEQFF. Combining the CDR3 with reference TRBV11-2 and TRBJ2-1 gives the whole variable domain EAGVAQSPRYKIIEKRQSVAFWCNPISGHATLYWYQQILGQGPKLLIQFQNNGVVDDSQLPKDRFSAERLKGVDSTLKIQPAKLEDSAVYLCASSLGSGEQFFGPGTRLTVL.

CDR3 protein: CATSRVRQGSSTDTQYF. The CDR3 nucleotides read TGTGCCACCAGCAGAGTGCGACAGGGCTCTAGCACAGATACGCAGTATTTT. J is TRBJ2-3 and V is TRBV15; TRBD1 matches at 7 bases. With 1 base clipped from V and 0 bases from J, the junction kept 7 bases outside the gene matches. Germline V CDR1 and CDR2: LNHNV, YYDKDF (reference sequence). The CDR3 contains 17 residues.

This clonotype has just a few counts. This rearrangement joins TRBV28 to TRBJ2-3; D might be TRBD1 or TRBD2, each matching 6 bases. V was pared by 0 bases and J by 1 base, with 11 bases between. This CDR3 is 16 amino acids long. CDR1 MDHEN and CDR2 SYDVKM come from the germline V gene. The CDR3 sequence: CASSLWRGERTDTQYF. CDR3 DNA: TGTGCCAGCAGTTTATGGAGGGGGGAACGCACAGATACGCAGTATTTT. Drawing the rest from reference TRBV28 and TRBJ2-3, the complete variable domain is DVKVTQSSRYLVKRTGEKVFLECVQDMDHENMFWYRQDPGLGLRLIYFSYDVKMKEKGDIPEGYSVSREKKERFSLILESASTNQTSMYLCASSLWRGERTDTQYFGPGTRLTVL.

This clonotype was seen repeatedly, ten times or more. The chain links TRBV2 to TRBJ1-2, with no clear D. The length of the CDR3 is 12 residues. Per germline, CDR1 SNHLY and CDR2 FYNNEI. Trimming took off 6 bases at V and 6 bases at J, with 11 bases between the two ends. In DNA, the CDR3 is TGTGCCAGCAGACAGACTCTCGATGGCTACACCTTC. This codes for CASRQTLDGYTF.

This clonotype was observed at least ten times. V usage is TRBV3-1 and J usage is TRBJ2-3; D is perhaps TRBD1 (7 bases). The CDR3 spans 12 residues. V dropped 3 bases and J dropped 9 bases, with 10 bases sitting between them. Germline V gives CDR1 LGHDT, CDR2 YNNKEL (reference sequence). The CDR3 is CASSQTGRTQYF. In nucleotides, the CDR3 is TGTGCCAGCAGCCAGACAGGGAGGACGCAGTATTTT.

This clonotype was detected a few times. The gene calls are TRBV19 and TRBJ2-1; weak D call: TRBD1 (5 bases). V was clipped by 3 bases and J by 8 bases, with 14 bases between them. Germline V gene sequence: CDR1 LNHDA, CDR2 SQIVND (reference sequence). The CDR3 totals 14 residues. CDR3 sequence (DNA): TGTGCCAGTAGTATTTACAGCCTAGGGGATGAGCAGTTCTTC. This codes for CASSIYSLGDEQFF.

This clonotype was seen ten or more times. The chain joins TRBV11-2 to TRBJ2-7; no reliable D call. This CDR3 is 11 amino acids long. The germline V gene has CDR1 SGHAT and CDR2 FQNNGV. V was clipped by 4 bases and J by 5 bases, with 6 bases between them. DNA for the CDR3: TGTGCCAGCAGCTCCTTGAACGAGCAGTACTTC. The encoded protein is CASSSLNEQYF.

The V call is TRBV7-9, the J call TRBJ1-4; D is unresolved. This CDR3 is built from 15 residues. V was cut by 2 bases and J by 5 bases, with 12 bases left in between. CDR1 is SEHNR, CDR2 FQNEAQ, per germline (reference sequence). Here the CDR3 reads CASSLRGQKNEKLFF. The DNA for the CDR3 is TGTGCCAGCAGCTTACGAGGGCAGAAGAATGAAAAACTGTTTTTT. Combining the CDR3 with reference TRBV7-9 and TRBJ1-4 gives the whole variable domain DTGVSQNPRHKITKRGQNVTFRCDPISEHNRLYWYRQTLGQGPEFLTYFQNEAQLEKSRLLSDRFSAERPKGSFSTLEIQRTEQGDSAMYLCASSLRGQKNEKLFFGSGTQLSVL.

The gene calls are TRBV12-3 or TRBV12-4 and TRBJ2-2; no reliable D call. The V end was cut by 8 bases, the J end by 0 bases, with 7 bases between. This CDR3 is 13 amino acids long. The CDR3 region is CASCYSNTGELFF. The CDR3 DNA is TGTGCCAGCTGTTACTCGAACACCGGGGAGCTGTTTTTT.

This clonotype has only a few counts. The chain couples TRBV28 to TRBJ2-7; 7 bases are a match to TRBD2. CDR3 length: 15 residues. V gave up 0 bases and J gave up 6 bases; unmatched junction bases: 8. Per the germline V gene, CDR1 is MDHEN and CDR2 is SYDVKM. CDR3 bases: TGTGCCAGCAGTTTATGGGGCGGGAGTCCCTCCGAGCAGTACTTC. Amino acids: CASSLWGGSPSEQYF.

V usage is TRBV7-2 and J usage is TRBJ2-7; maybe TRBD2 (6 bases). V lost 7 bases to trimming and J lost 3 bases, with 16 bases between them. Germline V gene sequence: CDR1 SGHTA, CDR2 FQGNSA. The CDR3 consists of 14 residues. This CDR3 is CASTRTGRDYEQYF. As DNA, the CDR3 is TGTGCCAGCACAAGGACCGGGAGAGACTACGAGCAGTACTTC. The full variable domain, its missing parts supplied by reference TRBV7-2 and TRBJ2-7, is GAGVSQSPSNKVTEKGKDVELRCDPISGHTALYWYRQSLGQGLEFLIYFQGNSAPDKSGLPSDRFSAERTGGSVSTLTIQRTQQEDSAVYLCASTRTGRDYEQYFGPGTRLTVT.

This sequence joins TRBV20-1 and TRBJ2-1; 10 nucleotides agree with TRBD2. After removal of 6 bases from V and 9 bases from J, the junction contained 2 bases not matched to a gene. The germline gives CDR1 DFQATT, CDR2 SNEGSKA (reference sequence). The CDR3 is 11 amino acids. CDR3 in DNA: TGCAGTGCAGTAGCGGGGGGTGAGCAGTTCTTC. It codes for CSAVAGGEQFF.